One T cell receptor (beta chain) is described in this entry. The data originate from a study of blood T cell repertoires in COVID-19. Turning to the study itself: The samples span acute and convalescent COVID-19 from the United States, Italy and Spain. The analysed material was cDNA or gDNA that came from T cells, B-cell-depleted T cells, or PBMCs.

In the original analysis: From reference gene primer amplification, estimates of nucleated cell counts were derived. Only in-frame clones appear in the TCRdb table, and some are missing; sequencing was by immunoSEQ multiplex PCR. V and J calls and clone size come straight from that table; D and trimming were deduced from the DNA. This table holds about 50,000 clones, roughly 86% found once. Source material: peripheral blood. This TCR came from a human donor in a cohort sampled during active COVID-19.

CDR3 DNA sequence: TGTGCCAGCAGCCTCAGACTAGCGGAGAACACCGGGGAGCTGTTTTTT. It translates to CASSLRLAENTGELFF. V gene TRBV6-2 or TRBV6-3 combines with J gene TRBJ2-2; 9 bases agree with TRBD2. V trimming: 6 bases; J trimming: 1 base; junction bases outside the gene matches: 6. Germline loops: CDR1 MNHEY, CDR2 SVGEGT. The CDR3 is made up of 16 amino acids.